This paragraph covers one T cell receptor (beta chain) sequence. This entry belongs to a study of CD8+ T cells in alopecia areata. TCR sequencing used cDNA made by reverse transcription of extracted RNA. Data came from immunoSEQ multiplex PCR; TCRdb stores just in-frame clones and leaves some out. The repertoire holds some 110,000 clones, with less than 70% as singletons. The CDR3 covers 15 residues. V gave up 1 base and J gave up 11 bases, with 19 bases separating them. Germline CDR1 and CDR2: MGHRA and YSYEKL. The TCR originated in a human donor in good health. V gene TRBV4-1 combines with J gene TRBJ2-3; D is uncertain. Source material: CD4+ T cells sorted from blood. The CDR3 spells CASSQVPGLRLEQYF. DNA for the CDR3: TGCGCCAGCAGCCAAGTTCCGGGCCTACGGTTGGAGCAGTATTTT.